The TCR beta chain under discussion was sequenced for a study of blood T cell repertoires in COVID-19. The count of this clone is one. Generated by immunoSEQ multiplex PCR, the TCRdb table keeps only in-frame clones and is missing some. The table records around 160,000 clones, approximately 86% of them present only once. Participant-reported clinical history was the basis for cohort assignment. Germline V CDR1 and CDR2: SEHNR, FQNEAQ (reference sequence). Trimming cost V 11 bases and J 0 bases, with 16 bases left between them. This CDR3 is 14 amino acids long. Sequenced material: PBMCs or T cells enriched from blood (not recorded which). The gene calls are TRBV7-9 and TRBJ1-2; tentatively, D is TRBD1 (6 bases). The clonotype was recovered from a woman between 40 and 50 years old who had been exposed to COVID-19. In DNA, the CDR3 is TGTGCCGTGGGACCAGGGGAAGCTAACTATGGCTACACCTTC. The encoded protein is CAVGPGEANYGYTF.